This entry lists 15 T cell receptor beta chains sequenced from one sample in a study of blood T cell repertoires in COVID-19. Sequenced by immunoSEQ multiplex PCR; TCRdb stores in-frame clones only, minus some. The data contain approximately 250,000 clones, roughly 80% of them singletons. Sequencing was performed on peripheral blood. The source of these receptors is a woman aged 55-69 years with active or convalescent COVID-19.

This chain links TRBV19 with TRBJ2-2; D may be TRBD1 (5 bases). Trimming took 2 bases from V and 0 from J, leaving 10 bases between them. This CDR3 has 16 amino acids. Germline CDR1 reads LNHDA; CDR2 reads SQIVND (reference sequence). The CDR3 spells CASSIRQGANTGELFF. Written as DNA, the CDR3 is TGTGCCAGTAGTATACGGCAGGGTGCGAACACCGGGGAGCTGTTTTTT.

This clone was counted between two and nine times. This sequence joins TRBV6-5 and TRBJ1-1; 11 positions agree with TRBD1. In germline, CDR1 is MNHEY, CDR2 SVGAGI. CDR3 size: 15 residues. Trimming at V came to 0 bases and at J to 5 bases, leaving 2 bases not matched to a gene. The CDR3: CASSYSGTGGTEAFF. The CDR3 DNA reads TGTGCCAGCAGTTACTCGGGGACAGGGGGTACTGAAGCTTTCTTT.

The chain joins TRBV29-1 to TRBJ1-1, with D perhaps TRBD1 (6 bases). The CDR3 length is 16 residues. Trimming pared 3 bases from V and 0 bases from J, leaving 17 bases between. Germline values: CDR1 SQVTM, CDR2 ANQGSEA. The CDR3 sequence is CSVDPGGALMNTEAFF. The CDR3 bases are TGCAGCGTTGACCCCGGGGGGGCCCTCATGAACACTGAAGCTTTCTTT.

The chain uses TRBV28 and TRBJ2-4, with D possibly matching TRBD2 (6 bases). Germline V gene data show CDR1 as MDHEN and CDR2 as SYDVKM. V lost 6 bases and J 0 bases, leaving 15 bases between the germline ends. This CDR3 is built from 16 residues. CDR3: CASSQGTFLAKNIQYF. The DNA of the CDR3 is TGTGCCAGCAGCCAAGGGACTTTCCTAGCCAAAAACATTCAGTACTTC.

This chain joins TRBV10-3 and TRBJ1-5; D is undetermined. The length of the CDR3 is 13 residues. Trimming shortened V by 3 bases and J by 5 bases, and 8 bases separated the two germline ends. Germline CDR1 and CDR2: ENHRY and SYGVKD. The chain's CDR3 is CAISDTGDQPQHF. CDR3 nucleotide sequence: TGTGCCATCAGTGACACCGGGGATCAGCCCCAGCATTTT.

The V and J genes are TRBV2 and TRBJ2-1; 11 nucleotides agree with TRBD2. The V gene's germline CDR1 is SNHLY and CDR2 FYNNEI. The CDR3 runs to 15 residues. J was trimmed by 6 bases and V by 4 bases; bases with no gene match: 5. CDR3 bases: TGTGCCAGCAGTGGGAATAGCGGGAGGGTCAATGAGCAGTTCTTC. Its protein is CASSGNSGRVNEQFF.

A word on this clone: Other DNA sequences in the sample encode the same CDR3. This chain uses TRBV7-3 with TRBJ1-1, with D perhaps matching TRBD1 (5 bases). Between the trimmed V and J ends, which lost 2 bases and 5 bases, there was a span of 9 bases. The CDR3 extends over 13 amino acids. Germline-derived CDR1 and CDR2 are SGHTA and FQGTGA. The CDR3 sequence: CASSLGARTEAFF. CDR3 coding DNA: TGTGCCAGCAGCTTAGGGGCTCGAACTGAAGCTTTCTTT. The complete variable domain, with remaining parts taken from reference TRBV7-3 and TRBJ1-1, reads GAGVSQTPSNKVTEKGKYVELRCDPISGHTALYWYRQSLGQGPEFLIYFQGTGAADDSGLPNDRFFAVRPEGSVSTLKIQRTERGDSAVYLCASSLGARTEAFFGQGTRLTVV.

This clone was detected only a few times. The chain couples TRBV28 to TRBJ1-6; a possible D gene is TRBD1 (6 bases). V lost 3 bases and J 2 bases, leaving 8 bases between the germline ends. The CDR3 is made up of 15 amino acids. The V gene's germline CDR1 is MDHEN and CDR2 SYDVKM. CDR3 region: CASSFRGTYNSPLHF. Written as DNA, the CDR3 is TGTGCCAGCAGTTTCAGGGGCACCTATAATTCACCCCTCCACTTT.

This rearrangement joins TRBV30 to TRBJ2-3, with D perhaps TRBD1 (5 bases). The V and J ends lost 0 bases and 5 bases respectively, with 6 bases between them. This CDR3 has 12 residues. The germline V gene encodes CDR1 GTSNPN and CDR2 SVGIG (reference sequence). The CDR3 DNA follows: TGTGCCTGGAGTGTACAGGTAGATACGCAGTATTTT. This codes for CAWSVQVDTQYF. The full variable domain, with the rest looked up from reference TRBV30 and TRBJ2-3, is SQTIHQWPATLVQPVGSPLSLECTVEGTSNPNLYWYRQAAGRGLQLLFYSVGIGQISSEVPQNLSASRPQDRQFILSSKKLLLSDSGFYLCAWSVQVDTQYFGPGTRLTVL.

The DNA for the CDR3 is TGTGCCACTGCGACAGGGTGGGTCACAGATACGCAGTATTTT. It translates to CATATGWVTDTQYF. The chain uses TRBV6-5 and TRBJ2-3, with TRBD1 identical over 7 bases. CDR3 length: 14 amino acids. V was clipped by 10 bases and J by 2 bases; unmatched bases: 9. Germline V gives CDR1 MNHEY, CDR2 SVGAGI.

This chain connects TRBV10-3 to TRBJ1-2; D is perhaps TRBD1 (6 bases). Germline CDR1 and CDR2: ENHRY and SYGVKD. V dropped 4 bases and J dropped 5 bases, with 17 bases sitting between them. This CDR3 region has 15 residues. The CDR3: CAISGGQRYAYGYTF. CDR3 DNA sequence: TGTGCCATCAGTGGAGGACAGCGGTATGCTTATGGCTACACCTTC.

The chain links TRBV19 to TRBJ2-2; no clear D. Germline assignment: CDR1 LNHDA and CDR2 SQIVND (reference sequence). There are 18 residues in the CDR3. The DNA for the CDR3 is TGTGCAACCAGTACCTCTATAGGAGATCCGACGAACACCGGGGAGCTGTTTTTT. Protein sequence: CATSTSIGDPTNTGELFF.

The J gene is TRBJ1-2, the V gene TRBV2; 8 bases are a match to TRBD1. With V trimmed by 6 bases and J by 4 bases, 4 bases remained unmatched. This CDR3 region has 13 residues. Germline V gene sequence: CDR1 SNHLY, CDR2 FYNNEI. The CDR3 DNA follows: TGTGCCAGCAGGGCAGGGGGCCCCTATGGCTACACCTTC. Residues: CASRAGGPYGYTF. Based on the CDR3 plus reference TRBV2 and TRBJ1-2, the full variable domain is EPEVTQTPSHQVTQMGQEVILRCVPISNHLYFYWYRQILGQKVEFLVSFYNNEISEKSEIFDDQFSVERPDGSNFTLKIRSTKLEDSAMYFCASRAGGPYGYTFGSGTRLTVV.

The gene calls are TRBV6-1 and TRBJ1-2; D ambiguous. The CDR3 has 14 residues. Germline CDR1 reads MNHNS; CDR2 reads SASEGT. Trimming pared 0 bases from V and 4 bases from J, leaving 9 bases between. The CDR3 sequence: CASSEARGLYGYTF. CDR3 bases: TGTGCCAGCAGTGAAGCCAGAGGACTCTATGGCTACACCTTC.

The chain employs TRBV19 and TRBJ2-3; possibly TRBD1 for D (6 bases). Germline lookup yields CDR1 LNHDA and CDR2 SQIVND (reference sequence). V lost 8 bases and J lost 8, with 20 bases in between. The CDR3 is 14 amino acids. DNA of the CDR3: TGTGCCAGTTGTAGGGACCCGTCACAGGGTACGCAGTATTTT. It yields the protein CASCRDPSQGTQYF.